This entry lists 11 T cell receptor beta chains sequenced from one sample in a study of blood T cell repertoires in COVID-19. Assay used: immunoSEQ multiplex PCR; TCRdb lists only in-frame clones, some missing. The repertoire holds around 250,000 clones, about 86% seen once, with around 6% in the top ten. What was sequenced was peripheral blood. Receptors were obtained from an older man with acute or convalescent COVID-19.

The chain uses TRBV7-9 and TRBJ2-1; D not certain. Between the trimmed V and J ends, which lost 3 bases and 5 bases, there was a span of 8 bases. This CDR3 region has 13 residues. In germline, CDR1 is SEHNR, CDR2 FQNEAQ (reference sequence). The CDR3 coding sequence is TGTGCCAGCAGCTTTGAGTCCCACAATGAGCAGTTCTTC. Residues: CASSFESHNEQFF.

This clone was found a few times. Written as DNA, the CDR3 is TGTGCCAGCAGCTTTCAGCGGAGCTCCTACAATGAGCAGTTCTTC. It specifies CASSFQRSSYNEQFF. The chain employs TRBV11-2 and TRBJ2-1, with D possibly matching TRBD2 (5 bases). The CDR3 runs to 15 residues. V was cut by 3 bases and J by 0 bases, with 9 bases left in between. The V gene's germline CDR1 is SGHAT and CDR2 FQNNGV. The variable domain in full, completed from reference TRBV11-2 and TRBJ2-1, reads EAGVAQSPRYKIIEKRQSVAFWCNPISGHATLYWYQQILGQGPKLLIQFQNNGVVDDSQLPKDRFSAERLKGVDSTLKIQPAKLEDSAVYLCASSFQRSSYNEQFFGPGTRLTVL.

CDR3 in DNA: TGCGCCAGCAGCTTGGAGGGGACAGGGGGGAACACTGAAGCTTTCTTT. Encoded protein: CASSLEGTGGNTEAFF. V and J are TRBV5-1 and TRBJ1-1, with 11 bases lining up with TRBD1. This CDR3 region has 16 residues. Germline V CDR1 and CDR2: SGHRS, YFSETQ. Losses at the gene ends were 0 bases for V and 1 base for J; bases not matched to a gene: 2.

The chain joins TRBV11-2 to TRBJ2-5; 7 nucleotides agree with TRBD1. The V gene's germline CDR1 is SGHAT and CDR2 FQNNGV. The CDR3 covers 13 residues. Trimming took 8 bases from V and 3 from J; bases not matched to a gene: 6. Written as DNA, the CDR3 is TGTGCCAGCGGTACCGGGACAGAAGAGACCCAGTACTTC. Translated, it gives CASGTGTEETQYF.

CDR3: CASSPQTGPNEKLFF. As DNA, the CDR3 is TGTGCCAGCAGTCCCCAGACAGGGCCTAATGAAAAACTGTTTTTT. The chain links TRBV28 to TRBJ1-4; 7 bases match TRBD1. Germline CDR1 is MDHEN and CDR2 is SYDVKM. The V gene end was trimmed by 5 bases and the J gene end by 3 bases; junction bases not matched to a gene: 6. CDR3 size: 15 residues.

Turning to this clone: Other nucleotide sequences in the sample specify the same CDR3. V is TRBV9 and J is TRBJ1-2; D is perhaps TRBD1 (6 bases). CDR3 length: 14 residues. The ends were cut back, 0 bases at V and 2 bases at J, with 8 bases in the middle. From germline, CDR1 is SGDLS and CDR2 YYNGEE. This CDR3 reads CASSVGTGNYGYTF. CDR3 DNA: TGTGCCAGCAGCGTAGGTACAGGGAACTATGGCTACACCTTC.

The chain has TRBV19 and TRBJ2-7, with 8 bases aligning to TRBD1. From germline, CDR1 is LNHDA and CDR2 SQIVND (reference sequence). The CDR3 length is 14 residues. V was pared by 6 bases and J by 1 base, with 5 bases of the junction left unmatched. The CDR3 bases are TGTGCCAGTAGAGGACAGGGAATTTCCTACGAGCAGTACTTC. This sequence encodes CASRGQGISYEQYF.

V is TRBV6-5 and J is TRBJ2-3; 10 bases match TRBD1. Trimming took 6 bases from V and 3 from J; bases not matched to a gene: 6. The CDR3 runs 15 residues. Germline-derived CDR1 and CDR2 are MNHEY and SVGAGI. The CDR3 spells CASRLPGQGTDTQYF. As DNA, the CDR3 is TGTGCCAGCAGGCTCCCGGGACAGGGGACAGATACGCAGTATTTT.

This clone was found a few times. The V and J genes are TRBV3-1 (or the pseudogene TRBV3-2) and TRBJ1-6, with 8 bases that match TRBD1. The V and J ends lost 4 bases and 7 bases, in that order; junction bases with no gene match: 12. This CDR3 comprises 17 residues. Looked up from germline, CDR1 is LGHDT and CDR2 is YNNKEL (reference sequence). The CDR3 sequence: CASSPPPGRGQNSPLHF. The CDR3 region has the DNA TGTGCCAGCAGCCCCCCTCCTGGCAGGGGGCAGAATTCACCCCTCCACTTT.

CDR3 sequence: CASSQDRVAGQPQHF. The CDR3 coding sequence is TGTGCCAGCAGCCAAGATAGGGTAGCGGGGCAGCCCCAGCATTTT. This chain uses TRBV3-1 (or the pseudogene TRBV3-2) with TRBJ1-5, with unresolved D. There are 15 residues in the CDR3. The germline V gene encodes CDR1 LGHDT and CDR2 YNNKEL (reference sequence). Trimming shortened V by 0 bases and J by 7 bases, and 13 bases separated the two germline ends.

The chain carries TRBV6-1 and TRBJ1-1; TRBD1 matches at 12 bases. CDR3 length: 17 residues. The ends lost 4 bases at V and 1 base at J; junction bases unmatched: 7. CDR1 is MNHNS, CDR2 SASEGT, per germline. The CDR3 nucleotides read TGTGCCAGCAGTGCTTGGGACAGGGGGCGCGGGAACACTGAAGCTTTCTTT. Translating gives CASSAWDRGRGNTEAFF.